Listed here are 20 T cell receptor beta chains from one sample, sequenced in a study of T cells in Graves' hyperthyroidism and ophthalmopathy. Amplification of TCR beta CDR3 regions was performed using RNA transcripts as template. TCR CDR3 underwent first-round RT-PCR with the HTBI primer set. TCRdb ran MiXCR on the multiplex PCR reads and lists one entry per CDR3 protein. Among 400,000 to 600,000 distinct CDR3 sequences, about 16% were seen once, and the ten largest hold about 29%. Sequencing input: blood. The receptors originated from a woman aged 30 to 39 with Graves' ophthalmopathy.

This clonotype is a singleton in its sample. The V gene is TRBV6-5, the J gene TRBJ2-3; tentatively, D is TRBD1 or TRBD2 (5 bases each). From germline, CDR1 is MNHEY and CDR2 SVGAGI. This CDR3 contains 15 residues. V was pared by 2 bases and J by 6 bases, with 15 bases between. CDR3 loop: CASSYLPGRADTQYF. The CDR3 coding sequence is TGTGCCAGCAGTTACCTTCCAGGGAGAGCGGATACGCAGTATTTT.

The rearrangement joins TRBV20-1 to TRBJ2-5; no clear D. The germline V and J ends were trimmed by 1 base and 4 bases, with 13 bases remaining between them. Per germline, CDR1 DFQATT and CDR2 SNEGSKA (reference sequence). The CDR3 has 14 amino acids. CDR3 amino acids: CSARGWEDRETQYF. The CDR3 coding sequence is TGCAGTGCTAGAGGTTGGGAAGACCGAGAGACCCAGTACTTC.

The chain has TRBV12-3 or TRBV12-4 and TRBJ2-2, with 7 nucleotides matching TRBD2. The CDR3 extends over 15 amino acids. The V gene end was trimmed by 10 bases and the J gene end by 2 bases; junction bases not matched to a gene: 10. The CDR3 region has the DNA TGTGCCACCCAACAAGGGACTATAAACACCGGGGAGCTGTTTTTT. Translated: CATQQGTINTGELFF.

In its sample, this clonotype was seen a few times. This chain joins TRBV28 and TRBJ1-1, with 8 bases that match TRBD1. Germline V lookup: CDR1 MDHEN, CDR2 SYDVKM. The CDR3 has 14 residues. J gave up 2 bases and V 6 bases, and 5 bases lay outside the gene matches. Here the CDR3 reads CASRNRGANTEAFF. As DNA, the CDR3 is TGTGCCAGCAGAAACAGGGGGGCCAACACTGAAGCTTTCTTT.

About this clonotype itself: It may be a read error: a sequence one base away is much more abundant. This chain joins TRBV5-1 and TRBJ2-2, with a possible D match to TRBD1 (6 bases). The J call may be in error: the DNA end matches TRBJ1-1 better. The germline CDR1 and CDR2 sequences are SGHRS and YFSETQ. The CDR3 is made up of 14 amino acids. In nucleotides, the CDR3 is TGCGCCAGCAGCGCACGGGACACCAGCACTGGAGCTTTCTTT. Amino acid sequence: CASSARDTSTGAFF.

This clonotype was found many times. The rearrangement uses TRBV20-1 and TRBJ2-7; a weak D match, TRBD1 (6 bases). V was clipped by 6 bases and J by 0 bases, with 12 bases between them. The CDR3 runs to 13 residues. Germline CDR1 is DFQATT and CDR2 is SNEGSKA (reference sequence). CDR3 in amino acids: CSAQDSFSYEQYF. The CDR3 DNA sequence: TGCAGTGCGCAGGACAGCTTCTCCTACGAGCAGTACTTC.

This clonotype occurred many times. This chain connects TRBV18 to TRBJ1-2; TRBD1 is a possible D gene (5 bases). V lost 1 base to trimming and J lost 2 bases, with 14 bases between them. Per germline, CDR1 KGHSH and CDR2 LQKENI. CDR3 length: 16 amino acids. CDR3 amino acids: CASSPRQGRTNYGYTF. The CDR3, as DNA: TGTGCCAGCTCACCACGGCAGGGACGGACGAACTATGGCTACACCTTC.

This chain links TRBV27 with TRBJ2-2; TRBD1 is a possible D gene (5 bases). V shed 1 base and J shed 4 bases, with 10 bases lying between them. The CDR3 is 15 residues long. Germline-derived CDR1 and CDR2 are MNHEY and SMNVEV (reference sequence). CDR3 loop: CASSLLAGITGELFF. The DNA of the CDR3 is TGTGCCAGCAGTTTATTGGCAGGGATCACCGGGGAGCTGTTTTTT.

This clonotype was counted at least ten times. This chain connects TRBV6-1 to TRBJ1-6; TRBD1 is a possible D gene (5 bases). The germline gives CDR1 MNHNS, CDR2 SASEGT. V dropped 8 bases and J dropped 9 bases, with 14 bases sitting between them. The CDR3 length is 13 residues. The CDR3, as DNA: TGTGCCAGCGGGACGGGTTTGGGTTCACCCCTCCACTTT. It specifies CASGTGLGSPLHF.

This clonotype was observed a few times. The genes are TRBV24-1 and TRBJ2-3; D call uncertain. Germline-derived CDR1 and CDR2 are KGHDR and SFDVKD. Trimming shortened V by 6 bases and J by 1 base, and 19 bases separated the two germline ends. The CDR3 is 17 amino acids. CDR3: CATSPTPALSGTDTQYF. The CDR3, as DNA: TGTGCCACCAGTCCAACCCCCGCCTTATCGGGCACAGATACGCAGTATTTT.

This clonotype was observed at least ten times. CDR3 coding DNA: TGTGCCAGCAGTTTTTTGGGGGACTACTACGAGCAGTACTTC. It is translated as CASSFLGDYYEQYF. This sequence joins TRBV27 and TRBJ2-7, with 7 bases lining up with TRBD2. CDR3 length equals 14 residues. CDR1 is MNHEY, CDR2 SMNVEV, per germline (reference sequence). J gave up 3 bases and V 3 bases, and 5 bases lay outside the gene matches.

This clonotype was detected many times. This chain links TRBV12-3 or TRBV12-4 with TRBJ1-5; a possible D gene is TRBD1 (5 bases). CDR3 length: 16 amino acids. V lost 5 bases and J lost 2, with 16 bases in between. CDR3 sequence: CASSKDRVVGNQPQHF. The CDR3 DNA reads TGTGCCAGCAGTAAAGACAGAGTCGTTGGCAATCAGCCCCAGCATTTT.

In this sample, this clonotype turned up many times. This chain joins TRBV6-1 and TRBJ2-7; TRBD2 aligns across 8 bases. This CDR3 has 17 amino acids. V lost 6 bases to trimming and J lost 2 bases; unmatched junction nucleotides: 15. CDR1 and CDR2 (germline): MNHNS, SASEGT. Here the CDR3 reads CASSHSDLAGSTYEQYF. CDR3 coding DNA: TGTGCCAGCAGCCACTCGGATTTAGCGGGAAGCACCTACGAGCAGTACTTC.

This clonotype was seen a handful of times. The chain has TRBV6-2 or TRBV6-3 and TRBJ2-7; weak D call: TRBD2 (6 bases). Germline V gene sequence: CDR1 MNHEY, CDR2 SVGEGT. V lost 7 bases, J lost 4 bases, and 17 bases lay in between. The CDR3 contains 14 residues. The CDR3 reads CASNNRRGPYEQYF. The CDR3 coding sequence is TGTGCCAGCAATAACCGGAGGGGACCTTACGAGCAGTACTTC.

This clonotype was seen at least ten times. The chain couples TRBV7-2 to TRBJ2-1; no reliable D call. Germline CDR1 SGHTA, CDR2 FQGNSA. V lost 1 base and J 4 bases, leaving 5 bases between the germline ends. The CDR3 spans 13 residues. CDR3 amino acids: CASSLGAYNEQFF. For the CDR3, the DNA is TGTGCCAGCAGCTTAGGTGCGTACAATGAGCAGTTCTTC.

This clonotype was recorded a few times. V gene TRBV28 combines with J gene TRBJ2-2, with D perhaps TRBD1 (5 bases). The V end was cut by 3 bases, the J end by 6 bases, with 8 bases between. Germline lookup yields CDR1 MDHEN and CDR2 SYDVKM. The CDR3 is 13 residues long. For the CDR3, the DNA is TGTGCCAGCAGTTTCAGGGTTCCCGGGGAGCTGTTTTTT. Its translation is CASSFRVPGELFF.

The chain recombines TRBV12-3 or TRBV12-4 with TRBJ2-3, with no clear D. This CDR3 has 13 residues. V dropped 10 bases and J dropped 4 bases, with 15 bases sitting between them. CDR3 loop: CAISLGAADTQYF. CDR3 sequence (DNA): TGTGCCATCTCACTCGGAGCCGCAGATACGCAGTATTTT.

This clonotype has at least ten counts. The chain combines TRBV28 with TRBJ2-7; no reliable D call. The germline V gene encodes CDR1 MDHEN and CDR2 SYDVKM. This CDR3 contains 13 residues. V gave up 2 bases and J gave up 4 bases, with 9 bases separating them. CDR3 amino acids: CASSLRTSYEQYF. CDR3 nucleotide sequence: TGTGCCAGCAGTTTAAGAACATCTTACGAGCAGTACTTC. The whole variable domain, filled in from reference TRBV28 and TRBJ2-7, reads DVKVTQSSRYLVKRTGEKVFLECVQDMDHENMFWYRQDPGLGLRLIYFSYDVKMKEKGDIPEGYSVSREKKERFSLILESASTNQTSMYLCASSLRTSYEQYFGPGTRLTVT.

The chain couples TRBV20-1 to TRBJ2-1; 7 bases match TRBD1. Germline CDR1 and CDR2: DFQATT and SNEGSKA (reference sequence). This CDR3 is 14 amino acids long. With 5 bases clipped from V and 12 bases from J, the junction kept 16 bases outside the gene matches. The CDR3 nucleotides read TGCAGTGCTGAGTCGACAGGGCGTGGGGTTGGGCAGTTCTTC. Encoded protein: CSAESTGRGVGQFF.

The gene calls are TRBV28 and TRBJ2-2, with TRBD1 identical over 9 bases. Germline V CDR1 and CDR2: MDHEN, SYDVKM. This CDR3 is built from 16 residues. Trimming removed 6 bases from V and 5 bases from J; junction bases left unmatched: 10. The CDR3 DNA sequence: TGTGCCAGCAGCTTCTCGGACAGGGGACCTACCGGGGAGCTGTTTTTT. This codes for CASSFSDRGPTGELFF.